This is a list of T cell receptor beta chains from one sample in a study of PD-L1 blockade in urothelial cancer. Assay: immunoSEQ multiplex PCR; the TCRdb copy retains only in-frame clones and omits some. The sample contains around 45,000 clones, approximately 90% of which appear only once. Sequencing used PBMCs, obtained around atezolizumab (anti-PD-L1) treatment. The source of these receptors is a woman aged 55-70 years with urothelial cancer. Both conserved end residues are part of each CDR3. Fields, in order: V gene, J gene, D gene, clone size, CDR3 DNA, CDR3 protein. D genes are given only for firm matches. Where a row states a size, it is once, few, many or the class of an expanded clone; other rows omit it.

>TRBV10-3|TRBJ1-3|NA|NA
TGTGCCATCAGTCCCCCTGTTTATGAAAGGGGAGGAAACACCATATATTTT
CAISPPVYERGGNTIYF
>TRBV5-1|TRBJ1-3|TRBD1|NA
TGCGCCAGCAGCTATACAGGGGCGCCCTCTGGAAACACCATATATTTT
CASSYTGAPSGNTIYF
>TRBV7-8|TRBJ1-3|NA|NA
TGTGCCAGCAGCCCCGGAGGCTCTGGAAACACCATATATTTT
CASSPGGSGNTIYF
>TRBV5-1|TRBJ2-3|TRBD2|NA
TGCGCCAGCAGCTTGCCCACTAGCGGGAGTGAGCAATGGAGTGCAGATACGCAGTATTTT
CASSLPTSGSEQWSADTQYF
>TRBV12-5|TRBJ2-3|TRBD2|NA
TGTGCTAGTGGGGACCGGGCGGGGGGCAGGGATACGCAGTATTTT
CASGDRAGGRDTQYF
>TRBV20-1|TRBJ2-5|NA|NA
TGCAGTGCTAGCCAGGGGGAGACCCAGTACTTC
CSASQGETQYF
>TRBV11-2|TRBJ2-1|NA|NA
TGTGCCAGCAGCTTAGGGGGAGTCTTCTACAATGAGCAGTTCTTC
CASSLGGVFYNEQFF
>TRBV23-1|TRBJ1-6|TRBD1|NA
TGCGCCAGCAGTCAATCGGGGTATAAGGGGGCAAATTCACCCCTCCACTTT
CASSQSGYKGANSPLHF
>TRBV2|TRBJ2-1|NA|NA
TGTGCCAGCAGTGAACCGAACCGTTCGGGAAAACGTGGGAATGAGCAGTTCTTC
CASSEPNRSGKRGNEQFF
>TRBV19|TRBJ2-7|NA|few
TGTGCCAGTAGTAGGTTCCAACAAAGCTCCTACGAGCAGTACTTC
CASSRFQQSSYEQYF
>TRBV15|TRBJ1-4|NA|NA
TGTGCCACCAGCAAGGGGGATAATGAAAAACTGTTTTTT
CATSKGDNEKLFF
>TRBV5-1|TRBJ2-5|TRBD1|NA
TGCGCCAGTTCGACAGGGGCCCTCCAAGAGACCCAGTACTTC
CASSTGALQETQYF
>TRBV5-1|TRBJ2-5|NA|NA
TGCGCCAGCAGCCCAGATAGCTTGGGAGAGACCCAGTACTTC
CASSPDSLGETQYF
>TRBV19|TRBJ1-4|NA|NA
TGTGCCAGGACCACAGTTGCAACTAATGAAAAACTGTTTTTT
CARTTVATNEKLFF
>TRBV4-3|TRBJ2-6|NA|NA
TGCGCCAGCAGCCAGGAGAACTCTGGGGCCAACGTCCTGACTTTC
CASSQENSGANVLTF
>TRBV7-2|TRBJ2-7|TRBD2|NA
TGTGCCAGCAGCCCGACTAGCGGGAGGGCCCACGAGCAGTACTTC
CASSPTSGRAHEQYF
>TRBV10-3|TRBJ1-4|NA|NA
TGTGCCATCAGTGAGTCGACAGGCAGGGCAGATGAAAAACTGTTTTTT
CAISESTGRADEKLFF
>TRBV6-1|TRBJ2-7|NA|NA
TGTGCCAGCAGTGAAGTAGGGGGCTCCTACGAGCAGTACTTC
CASSEVGGSYEQYF
>TRBV5-1|TRBJ1-1|NA|NA
TGCGCCAGCAGCCCCCCGCCAGGGATAAGTTCGGCGAACACTGAAGCTTTCTTT
CASSPPPGISSANTEAFF
>TRBV29-1|TRBJ2-3|TRBD2|NA
TGCAGCGTTAAGGGGACTAGCGGGAGCACAGATACGCAGTATTTT
CSVKGTSGSTDTQYF
>TRBV7-2|TRBJ1-2|NA|NA
TGTGCCAGCAGCCGGCCCGGACAGCCGAACTATGGCTACACCTTC
CASSRPGQPNYGYTF
>TRBV15|TRBJ2-7|TRBD2|once
TGTGCCACCAGCAGAGGGGGACTAGCGGGTACCTCCGGCGAGCAGTACTTC
CATSRGGLAGTSGEQYF
>TRBV7-2|TRBJ2-5|TRBD2|NA
TGTGCCAGCAGCTTCGTTAGCGGGAGGGTCGGAGAGACCCAGTACTTC
CASSFVSGRVGETQYF
>TRBV19|TRBJ1-2|NA|NA
TGTGCCAGTTTGGACAGAACTAACTATGGCTACACCTTC
CASLDRTNYGYTF
>TRBV5-1|TRBJ2-5|TRBD2|NA
TGCGCCACCAAATCCGGGACTAGCGGCCAAGAGACCCAGTACTTC
CATKSGTSGQETQYF
>TRBV19|TRBJ1-5|NA|NA
TGTGCCAGCAAGACAGCAAGCAATCAGCCCCAGCATTTT
CASKTASNQPQHF
>TRBV19|TRBJ2-7|TRBD1|NA
TGTGCCAGTAGTATCTACCCCGACAGGGGGATATACGAGCAGTACTTC
CASSIYPDRGIYEQYF
>TRBV9|TRBJ2-5|TRBD2|NA
TGTGCCAGCAGCCTGGGGGGGTTGGAGACCCAGTACTTC
CASSLGGLETQYF
>TRBV18|TRBJ1-1|NA|NA
TGTGCCAGCTCACGCGGACGGGAAATGAACACTGAAGCTTTCTTT
CASSRGREMNTEAFF
>TRBV4-3|TRBJ1-2|TRBD1|NA
TGCGCCAGCAGCCACTCACGGGAAACAGGGGTTAGCTATGGCTACACCTTC
CASSHSRETGVSYGYTF
>TRBV6-5|TRBJ1-2|NA|NA
TGTGCCAGCAGATCCCCGGGGGTCCCTTACTATGGCTACACCTTC
CASRSPGVPYYGYTF
>TRBV11-2|TRBJ1-1|NA|NA
TGTGCCAGCAGCCGAAATAGAGACAGGCCGAACACTGAAGCTTTCTTT
CASSRNRDRPNTEAFF
>TRBV7-2|TRBJ2-2|TRBD2|NA
TGTGCCAGCAGCCGTAGCGGGGGGACCGGGGAGCTGTTTTTT
CASSRSGGTGELFF
>TRBV9|TRBJ1-2|NA|NA
TGTGCCAGCAGCGAGACCGGGAGGGACTATGGCTACACCTTC
CASSETGRDYGYTF
>TRBV19|TRBJ2-7|NA|NA
TGTGCCAGTAGTCCAGGACTCGCATCCTACGAGCAGTACTTC
CASSPGLASYEQYF
>TRBV29-1|TRBJ2-7|NA|NA
TGCAGCGTTGAAGAGGGCGCCTCCTACGAGCAGTACTTC
CSVEEGASYEQYF
>TRBV4-1|TRBJ1-5|NA|NA
TGCGCCAGCAGCCAGGGGGACTGGGGTAATCAGCCCCAGCATTTT
CASSQGDWGNQPQHF
>TRBV29-1|TRBJ2-1|NA|NA
TGCAGCGCAGCTAGCGCATCGTTAATACATGAGCAGTTCTTC
CSAASASLIHEQFF
>TRBV7-8|TRBJ2-1|TRBD2|NA
TGTGCCAGCAGCCCGGGACTAGCGGTCAATGAGCAGTTCTTC
CASSPGLAVNEQFF
>TRBV4-2|TRBJ2-3|NA|few
TGTGCCAGCAGCCCAAAGGAGCGACCGAGCACAGATACGCAGTATTTT
CASSPKERPSTDTQYF
>TRBV7-2|TRBJ2-3|NA|NA
TGTGCCAGCAGCTCCTTGGGCATTACAGATACGCAGTATTTT
CASSSLGITDTQYF
>TRBV7-9|TRBJ2-3|TRBD2|once
TGTGCCAGCAGCCTAGGGCGGGAGATAAACGCAGATACGCAGTATTTT
CASSLGREINADTQYF
>TRBV2|TRBJ2-1|NA|NA
TGTGCCAGCAGTGGACAGTATGAGCAGTTCTTC
CASSGQYEQFF
>TRBV5-3|TRBJ2-1|TRBD2|NA
TGTGCCAGAAGCTACCCAAAATTTAGCGGGAGCTCCTACAATGAGCAGTTCTTC
CARSYPKFSGSSYNEQFF
>TRBV19|TRBJ2-1|NA|NA
TGTGCCAGTAGTGCCCGGGTATATGAGCAGTTCTTC
CASSARVYEQFF
>TRBV9|TRBJ1-4|NA|NA
TGTGCCAGCAGCGTGGGGGGGAGGGGGTATCGGACTAATGAAAAACTGTTTTTT
CASSVGGRGYRTNEKLFF
>TRBV28|TRBJ2-2|TRBD2|NA
TGTGCCAGCAGTCACGGACTAGCGGAGAAAACGAACACCGGGGAGCTGTTTTTT
CASSHGLAEKTNTGELFF
>TRBV18|TRBJ1-5|NA|medium-sized
TGTGCCAGCTCACGTACAGGGACGCGCAATCAGCCCCAGCATTTT
CASSRTGTRNQPQHF
>TRBV5-4|TRBJ2-3|NA|NA
TGTGCCAGCAGCCCGGCCCCGGGGGACACAGATACGCAGTATTTT
CASSPAPGDTDTQYF
>TRBV7-2|TRBJ2-1|NA|NA
TGTGCCAGCAGCTTTCGACTGGACAATGAGCAGTTCTTC
CASSFRLDNEQFF
>TRBV19|TRBJ1-1|NA|NA
TGTGCCAGTAGCCAACACACAGGTCGCGCTGAAGCTTTCTTT
CASSQHTGRAEAFF
>TRBV28|TRBJ2-7|TRBD2|NA
TGTGCCAGCAGCTCGCACGGCCTCGGAGCGGGAGGGCTGGACGAGCAGTACTTC
CASSSHGLGAGGLDEQYF
>TRBV29-1|TRBJ2-1|TRBD2|NA
TGCAGCGCCCCCGGGACTAGCGGGAGCTGGAATGAGCAGTTCTTC
CSAPGTSGSWNEQFF
>TRBV7-6|TRBJ2-7|TRBD1|NA
TGTGCCAGCAGAAACCCCGGACAGGGTCTGAACGAGCAGTACTTC
CASRNPGQGLNEQYF
>TRBV12-2|TRBJ2-1|NA|NA
TGTGCAAGTCGCTTAGCCCGTGGGCAGAACTACAATGAGCAGTTCTTC
CASRLARGQNYNEQFF
>TRBV7-3|TRBJ2-3|TRBD2|NA
TGTGCCAGCAGCTTAACAAGCGGGGCGAGCACAGATACGCAGTATTTT
CASSLTSGASTDTQYF
>TRBV19|TRBJ1-4|TRBD1|NA
TGTGCCAGTAGCCCCGGGACAGGAGGGGTAAAACTGTTTTTT
CASSPGTGGVKLFF
>TRBV15|TRBJ1-1|TRBD1|NA
TGTGCCACCAGGGGGACAGGGAACACTGAAGCTTTCTTT
CATRGTGNTEAFF
>TRBV5-1|TRBJ1-1|NA|NA
TGCGCCAGCAGCTTCAGGGTGGGGACTGAAGCTTTCTTT
CASSFRVGTEAFF
>TRBV9|TRBJ2-7|TRBD1|NA
TGTGCCAGCAGCGCCCCACCCGGGACAGGGTCCTACGAGCAGTACTTC
CASSAPPGTGSYEQYF